This T cell receptor (beta chain) was identified during a study of regulatory T cells in long-lasting Graves disease. The time point denotes: newly diagnosed GD, antithyroid drugs for less than 3 months. Making the TCR library involved RNA that had been extracted from PBMCs. Graves' disease diagnosis relied on American Thyroid Association guidelines. The J segment lost 12 bases and the V segment lost 3 bases, leaving 9 bases of the junction unmatched. Germline V CDR1 and CDR2: SGHVS, FQNEAQ. The CDR3 is 13 amino acids. This clonotype appeared many times. Its cognate antigen is unknown. For TCR beta, libraries came from iRepertoire HTBI primers and Arm-PCR of CDR3 regions. TCRdb recomputed calls from the multiplex PCR reads with MiXCR, one row per CDR3 protein. The table lists about 220,000 distinct CDR3 sequences, approximately 20% of them singletons, with about 20% in the top ten. Study findings and constraints: There were preferences for TRBV28, TRBJ1-2 and TRBJ2-5 in persistent disease.

This rearrangement joins TRBV7-8 to TRBJ1-2; TRBD1 agrees at 8 bases. The sequence was collected from a female donor with Graves disease. The sample consisted of peripheral blood mononuclear cells (PBMCs), taken at new diagnosis, from a patient treated with antithyroid drugs. The CDR3 region has the DNA TGTGCCAGCAGCTTGGCCTCGGACAGGGACCACACCTTC. Translating it yields CASSLASDRDHTF. Together with reference TRBV7-8 and TRBJ1-2, the CDR3 gives the full variable domain: GAGVSQSPRYKVAKRGQDVALRCDPISGHVSLFWYQQALGQGPEFLTYFQNEAQLDKSGLPSDRFFAERPEGSVSTLKIQRTQQEDSAVYLCASSLASDRDHTFGSGTRLTVV.